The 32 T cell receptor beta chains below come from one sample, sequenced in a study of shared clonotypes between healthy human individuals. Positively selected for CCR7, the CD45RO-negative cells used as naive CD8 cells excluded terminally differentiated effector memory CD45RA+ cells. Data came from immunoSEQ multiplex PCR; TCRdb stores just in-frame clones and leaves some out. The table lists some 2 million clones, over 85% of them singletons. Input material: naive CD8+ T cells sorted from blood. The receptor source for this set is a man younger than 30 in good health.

This CDR3 reads CAWSTDGPATEAFF. CDR3 coding DNA: TGTGCCTGGAGCACGGACGGGCCTGCCACTGAAGCTTTCTTT. The J gene is TRBJ1-1, the V gene TRBV30; D uncertain. CDR1 and CDR2 (germline): GTSNPN, SVGIG (reference sequence). Trimming took 3 bases from V and 4 from J, leaving 15 bases between them. The CDR3 covers 14 residues.

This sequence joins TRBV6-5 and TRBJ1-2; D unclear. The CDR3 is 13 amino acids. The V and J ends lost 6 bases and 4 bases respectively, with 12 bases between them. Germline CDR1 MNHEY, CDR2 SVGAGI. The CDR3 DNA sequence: TGTGCCAGCAGCTCTCATCAGAGCTATGGCTACACCTTC. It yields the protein CASSSHQSYGYTF.

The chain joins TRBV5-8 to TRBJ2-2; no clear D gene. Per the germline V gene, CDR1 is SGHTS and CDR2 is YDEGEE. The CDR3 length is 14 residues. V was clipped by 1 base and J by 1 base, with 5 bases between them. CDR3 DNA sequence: TGTGCCAGCAGCTTGTCGCAGAACACCGGGGAGCTGTTTTTT. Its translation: CASSLSQNTGELFF.

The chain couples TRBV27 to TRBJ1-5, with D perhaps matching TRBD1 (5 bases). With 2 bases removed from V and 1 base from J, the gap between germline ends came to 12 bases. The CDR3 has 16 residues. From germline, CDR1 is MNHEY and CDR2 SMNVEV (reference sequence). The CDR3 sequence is CASSLVGVVSNQPQHF. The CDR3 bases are TGTGCCAGCAGTTTAGTAGGGGTGGTAAGCAATCAGCCCCAGCATTTT.

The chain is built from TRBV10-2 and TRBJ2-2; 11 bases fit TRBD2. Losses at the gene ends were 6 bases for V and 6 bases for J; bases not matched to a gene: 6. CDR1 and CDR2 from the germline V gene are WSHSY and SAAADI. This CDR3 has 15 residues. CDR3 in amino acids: CASSLSGGAAGELFF. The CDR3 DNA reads TGCGCCAGCAGCCTTAGCGGGGGGGCGGCCGGGGAGCTGTTTTTT.

Here the CDR3 DNA reads TGTGCCAGCAGCTTGGATAGTGCAACTAATGAAAAACTGTTTTTT. This encodes CASSLDSATNEKLFF. V usage is TRBV5-5 and J usage is TRBJ1-4; D is ambiguous. Trimming pared 0 bases from V and 0 bases from J, leaving 6 bases between. The germline V gene encodes CDR1 SGHKS and CDR2 YYEKEE (reference sequence). The CDR3 extends over 15 amino acids.

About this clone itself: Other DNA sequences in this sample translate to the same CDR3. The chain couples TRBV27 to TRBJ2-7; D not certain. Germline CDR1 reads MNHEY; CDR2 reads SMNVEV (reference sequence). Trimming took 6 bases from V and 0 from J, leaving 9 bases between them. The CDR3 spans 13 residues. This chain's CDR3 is CASSPGSSYEQYF. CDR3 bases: TGTGCCAGCAGCCCCGGCAGCTCCTACGAGCAGTACTTC.

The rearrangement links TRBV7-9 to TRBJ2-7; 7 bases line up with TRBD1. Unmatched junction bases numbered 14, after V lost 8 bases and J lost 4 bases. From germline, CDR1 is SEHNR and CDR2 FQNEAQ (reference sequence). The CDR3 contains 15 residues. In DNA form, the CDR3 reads TGTGCCAGCTCGCTTACCTCTGACAGGGTTTACGAGCAGTACTTC. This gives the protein CASSLTSDRVYEQYF.

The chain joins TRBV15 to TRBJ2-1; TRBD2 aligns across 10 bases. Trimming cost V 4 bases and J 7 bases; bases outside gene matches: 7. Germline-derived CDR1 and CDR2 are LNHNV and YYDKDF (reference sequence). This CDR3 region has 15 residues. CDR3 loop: CATSTQREGINEQFF. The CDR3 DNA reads TGTGCCACCAGCACCCAGCGGGAGGGCATTAATGAGCAGTTCTTC.

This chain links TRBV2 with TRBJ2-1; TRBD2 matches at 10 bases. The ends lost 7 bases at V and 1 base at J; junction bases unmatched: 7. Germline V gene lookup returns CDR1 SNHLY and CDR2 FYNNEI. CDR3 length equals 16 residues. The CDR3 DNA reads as TGTGCCAGCATGGCTAGCGGGAGCATATCCTACAATGAGCAGTTCTTC. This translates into CASMASGSISYNEQFF. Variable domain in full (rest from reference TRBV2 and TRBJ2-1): EPEVTQTPSHQVTQMGQEVILRCVPISNHLYFYWYRQILGQKVEFLVSFYNNEISEKSEIFDDQFSVERPDGSNFTLKIRSTKLEDSAMYFCASMASGSISYNEQFFGPGTRLTVL.

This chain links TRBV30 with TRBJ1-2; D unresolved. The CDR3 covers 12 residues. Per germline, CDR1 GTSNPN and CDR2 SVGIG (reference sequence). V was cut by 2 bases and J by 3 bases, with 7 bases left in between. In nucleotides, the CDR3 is TGTGCCTGGAGTTTACTGCACTATGGCTACACCTTC. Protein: CAWSLLHYGYTF.

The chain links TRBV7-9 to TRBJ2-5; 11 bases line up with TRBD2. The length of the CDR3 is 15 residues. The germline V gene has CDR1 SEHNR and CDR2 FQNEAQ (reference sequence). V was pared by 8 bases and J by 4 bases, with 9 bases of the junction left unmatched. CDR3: CASVPVAGGPETQYF. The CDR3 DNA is TGTGCCAGCGTCCCGGTAGCGGGAGGGCCAGAGACCCAGTACTTC.

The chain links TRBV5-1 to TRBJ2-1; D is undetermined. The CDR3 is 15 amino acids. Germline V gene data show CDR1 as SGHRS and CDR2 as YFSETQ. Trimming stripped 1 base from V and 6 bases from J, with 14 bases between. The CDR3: CASSLRPHPSNEQFF. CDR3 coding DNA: TGCGCCAGCAGCTTGCGGCCCCACCCTAGCAATGAGCAGTTCTTC.

CDR3 bases: TGCGCCAGCAGCCAAGATCTAGGAGGGGAACCAGATACGCAGTATTTT. Protein product: CASSQDLGGEPDTQYF. The V gene is TRBV4-1, the J gene TRBJ2-3, with D tentatively TRBD2 (6 bases). V dropped 0 bases and J dropped 4 bases, with 14 bases sitting between them. The CDR3 is made up of 16 amino acids. Germline values: CDR1 MGHRA, CDR2 YSYEKL.

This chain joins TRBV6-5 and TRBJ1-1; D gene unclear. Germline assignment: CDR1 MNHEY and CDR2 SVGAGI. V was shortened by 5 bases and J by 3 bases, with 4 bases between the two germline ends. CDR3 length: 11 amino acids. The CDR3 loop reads CASSSDTEAFF. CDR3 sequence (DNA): TGTGCCAGCAGTAGCGACACTGAAGCTTTCTTT.

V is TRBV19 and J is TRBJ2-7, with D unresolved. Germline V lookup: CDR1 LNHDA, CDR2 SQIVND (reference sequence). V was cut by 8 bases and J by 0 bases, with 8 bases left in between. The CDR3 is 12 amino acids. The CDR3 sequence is CASSQSSYEQYF. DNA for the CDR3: TGTGCCAGTTCACAGAGCTCCTACGAGCAGTACTTC.

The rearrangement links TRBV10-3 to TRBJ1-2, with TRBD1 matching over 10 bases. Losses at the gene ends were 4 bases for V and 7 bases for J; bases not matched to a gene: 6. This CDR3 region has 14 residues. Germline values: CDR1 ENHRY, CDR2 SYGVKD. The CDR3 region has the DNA TGTGCCATCAGTGGGACAGGGGGATTTTCTGGCTACACCTTC. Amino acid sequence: CAISGTGGFSGYTF.

In DNA form, the CDR3 reads TGTGCCAGCAGCTTAGAAGACAGGGCCGGGGAGCAGTACTTC. As protein: CASSLEDRAGEQYF. The chain joins TRBV13 to TRBJ2-7, with 7 bases fitting TRBD1. The V segment lost 1 base and the J segment 7 bases; nucleotides outside the gene matches: 7. The CDR3 contains 14 residues. Germline CDR1 and CDR2: PRHDT and FYEKMQ (reference sequence).

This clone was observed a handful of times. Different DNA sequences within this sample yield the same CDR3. Here the CDR3 reads CASSLGQGDNEQFF. Here the CDR3 DNA reads TGCGCCAGCAGCTTGGGACAGGGGGACAATGAGCAGTTCTTC. J is TRBJ2-1 and V is TRBV5-1, with 9 bases identical to TRBD1. The V and J ends lost 0 bases and 5 bases, in that order; junction bases with no gene match: 0. This CDR3 has 14 residues. CDR1 is SGHRS, CDR2 YFSETQ, per germline.

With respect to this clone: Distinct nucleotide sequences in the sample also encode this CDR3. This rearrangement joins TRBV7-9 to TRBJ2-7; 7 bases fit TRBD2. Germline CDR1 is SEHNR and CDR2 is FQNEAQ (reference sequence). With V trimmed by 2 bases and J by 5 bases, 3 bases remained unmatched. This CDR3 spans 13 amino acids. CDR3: CASSLLAGDEQYF. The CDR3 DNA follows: TGTGCCAGCAGCTTATTGGCGGGGGACGAGCAGTACTTC. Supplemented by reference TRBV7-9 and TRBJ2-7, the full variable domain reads DTGVSQNPRHKITKRGQNVTFRCDPISEHNRLYWYRQTLGQGPEFLTYFQNEAQLEKSRLLSDRFSAERPKGSFSTLEIQRTEQGDSAMYLCASSLLAGDEQYFGPGTRLTVT.

This CDR3 is CASSFQTAYEQYF. CDR3 in DNA: TGTGCCAGCAGCTTCCAGACCGCCTACGAGCAGTACTTC. The chain couples TRBV5-6 to TRBJ2-7; D unresolved. The ends were cut back, 2 bases at V and 2 bases at J, with 8 bases in the middle. This CDR3 spans 13 amino acids. CDR1 is SGHDT and CDR2 is YYEEEE in the germline V gene.

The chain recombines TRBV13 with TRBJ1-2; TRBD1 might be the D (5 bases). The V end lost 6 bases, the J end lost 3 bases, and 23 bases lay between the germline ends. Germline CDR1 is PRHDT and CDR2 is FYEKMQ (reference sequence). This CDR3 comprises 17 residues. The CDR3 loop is CASSYFPAAGRDYGYTF. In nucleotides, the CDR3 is TGTGCCAGCAGTTATTTCCCCGCGGCAGGGAGGGACTATGGCTACACCTTC.

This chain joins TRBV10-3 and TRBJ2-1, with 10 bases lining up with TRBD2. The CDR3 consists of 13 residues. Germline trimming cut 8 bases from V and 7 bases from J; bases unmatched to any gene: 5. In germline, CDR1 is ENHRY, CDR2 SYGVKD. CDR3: CAIEREGRNEQFF. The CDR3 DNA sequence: TGTGCCATCGAGCGGGAGGGCCGTAATGAGCAGTTCTTC.

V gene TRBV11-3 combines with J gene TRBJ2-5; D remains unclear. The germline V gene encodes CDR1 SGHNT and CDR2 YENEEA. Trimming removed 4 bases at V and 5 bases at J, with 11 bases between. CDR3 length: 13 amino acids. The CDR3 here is CASSYGLEETQYF. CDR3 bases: TGTGCCAGCAGCTACGGGTTGGAGGAGACCCAGTACTTC. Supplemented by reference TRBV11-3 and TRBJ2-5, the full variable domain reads EAGVVQSPRYKIIEKKQPVAFWCNPISGHNTLYWYLQNLGQGPELLIRYENEEAVDDSQLPKDRFSAERLKGVDSTLKIQPAELGDSAVYLCASSYGLEETQYFGPGTRLLVL.

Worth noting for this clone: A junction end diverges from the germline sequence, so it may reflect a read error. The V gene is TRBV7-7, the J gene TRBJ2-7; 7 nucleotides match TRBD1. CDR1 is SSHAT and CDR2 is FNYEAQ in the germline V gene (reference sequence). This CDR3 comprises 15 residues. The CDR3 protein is CASSRGPGTDYEQYF. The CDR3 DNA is TGTGCTAGCAGCCGGGGCCCCGGGACAGACTACGAGCAGTACTTC.

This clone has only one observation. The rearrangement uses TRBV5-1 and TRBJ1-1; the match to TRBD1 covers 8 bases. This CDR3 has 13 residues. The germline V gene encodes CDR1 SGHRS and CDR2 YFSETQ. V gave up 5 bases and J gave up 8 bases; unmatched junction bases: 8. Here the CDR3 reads CASRSDREMEAFF. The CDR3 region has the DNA TGCGCCAGCAGGTCGGACAGGGAAATGGAAGCTTTCTTT.

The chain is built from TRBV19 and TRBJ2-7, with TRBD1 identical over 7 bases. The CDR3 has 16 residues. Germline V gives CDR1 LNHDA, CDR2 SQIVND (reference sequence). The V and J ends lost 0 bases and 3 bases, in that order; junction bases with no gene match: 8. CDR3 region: CASSIDLETGFYEQYF. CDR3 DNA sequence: TGTGCCAGTAGTATAGATCTCGAGACAGGGTTCTACGAGCAGTACTTC.

The CDR3 protein is CASSRHWTARSEQFF. In nucleotides, the CDR3 is TGTGCCAGCAGCCGTCACTGGACTGCGCGGAGTGAGCAGTTCTTC. The chain combines TRBV7-2 with TRBJ2-1; the D gene is possibly TRBD2 (5 bases). The CDR3 length is 15 residues. Trimming removed 5 bases from V and 9 bases from J, with 20 bases in between. Germline values: CDR1 SGHTA, CDR2 FQGNSA.

CDR3 in amino acids: CAWTKQGRGNTEAFF. DNA for the CDR3: TGTGCCTGGACCAAACAGGGGCGAGGGAACACTGAAGCTTTCTTT. The V gene is TRBV30, the J gene TRBJ1-1, with 7 positions matching TRBD1. This CDR3 comprises 15 residues. Looked up from germline, CDR1 is GTSNPN and CDR2 is SVGIG (reference sequence). Trimming at V came to 4 bases and at J to 1 base, leaving 9 bases not matched to a gene.

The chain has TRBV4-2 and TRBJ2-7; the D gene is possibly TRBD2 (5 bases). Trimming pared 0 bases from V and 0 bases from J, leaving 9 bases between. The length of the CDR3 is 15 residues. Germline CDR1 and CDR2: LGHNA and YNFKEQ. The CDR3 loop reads CASSQDIDYSYEQYF. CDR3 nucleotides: TGTGCCAGCAGCCAAGATATCGACTACTCCTACGAGCAGTACTTC.

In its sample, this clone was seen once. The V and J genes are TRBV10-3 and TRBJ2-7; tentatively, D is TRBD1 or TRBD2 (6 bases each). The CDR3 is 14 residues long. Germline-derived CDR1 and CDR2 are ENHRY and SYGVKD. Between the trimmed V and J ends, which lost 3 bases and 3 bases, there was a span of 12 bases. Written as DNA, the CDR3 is TGTGCCATCAGTGAATTGGGGGGCAACTACGAGCAGTACTTC. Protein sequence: CAISELGGNYEQYF.

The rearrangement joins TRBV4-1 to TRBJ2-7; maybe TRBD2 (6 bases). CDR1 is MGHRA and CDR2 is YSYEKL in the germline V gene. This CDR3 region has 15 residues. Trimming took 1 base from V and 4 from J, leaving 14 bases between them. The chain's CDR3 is CASSQVNPGVYEQYF. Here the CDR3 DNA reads TGCGCCAGCAGCCAAGTAAATCCGGGGGTGTACGAGCAGTACTTC.